This T cell receptor (beta chain) was recovered during a study of CD4 T cells in relation to SARS-CoV-2 and coronaviruses. General study points: About 65% of donors had memory CD4+ clonotypes crossrecognizing SARS-CoV-2 and common cold coronavirus spike.

CDR3 length: 17 residues. Between the trimmed V and J ends, which lost 2 bases and 8 bases, there was a span of 22 bases. Germline loops: CDR1 MNHEY, CDR2 SVGEGT. CD4+ T cells from unexposed donors were obtained before the COVID-19 pandemic (2011-2018). CD4+ T cells were isolated from the cells after more than nine days of culture. Unexposed-donor CD4+ T cells were probed with SARS-CoV-2 S/N and four cold-coronavirus spikes, cells permitting. Comments on this clone: Its antigen is not known.

Data came from immunoSEQ multiplex PCR; TCRdb stores just in-frame clones and leaves some out. Here the sample spans 32,000 or so clones, approximately 80% being singletons. J is TRBJ2-1 and V is TRBV6-2 or TRBV6-3; tentative D call: TRBD1 (6 bases). Input material: CD4+ T cells from PBMCs, cultured in vitro. This receptor was taken from a human donor in good health. The CDR3 nucleotides read TGTGCCAGCAGTTACCTCCGCAACAGGGAATTAAACTATGAGCAGTTCTTC. Encoded protein: CASSYLRNRELNYEQFF.